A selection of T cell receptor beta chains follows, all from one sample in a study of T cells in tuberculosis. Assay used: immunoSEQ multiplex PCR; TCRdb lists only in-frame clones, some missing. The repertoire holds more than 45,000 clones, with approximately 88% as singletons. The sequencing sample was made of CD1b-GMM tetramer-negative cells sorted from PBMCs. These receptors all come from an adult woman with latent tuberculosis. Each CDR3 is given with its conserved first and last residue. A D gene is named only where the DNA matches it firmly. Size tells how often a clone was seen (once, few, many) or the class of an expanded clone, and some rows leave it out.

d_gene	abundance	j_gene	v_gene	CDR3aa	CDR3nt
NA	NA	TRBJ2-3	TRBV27	CASSSTSSAYSTDTQYF	TGTGCCAGCAGTTCTACTAGCAGTGCGTACAGCACAGATACGCAGTATTTT
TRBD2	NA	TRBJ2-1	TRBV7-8	CASSLWGRASGRADNEQFF	TGTGCCAGCAGCTTATGGGGAAGGGCTAGCGGGAGAGCTGACAATGAGCAGTTCTTC
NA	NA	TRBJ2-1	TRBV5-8	CASSSETGSSYNEQFF	TGTGCCAGCAGCTCGGAAACAGGGAGCTCCTACAATGAGCAGTTCTTC
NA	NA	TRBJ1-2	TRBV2	CASSETPDRFGEYGYTF	TGTGCCAGCAGTGAAACCCCAGACAGGTTCGGAGAGTATGGCTACACCTTC
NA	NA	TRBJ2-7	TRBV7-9	CASSLAQAGVEQYF	TGTGCCAGCAGCTTAGCGCAGGCAGGGGTCGAGCAGTACTTC
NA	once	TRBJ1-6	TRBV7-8	CASSQLWNSPLHF	TGTGCCAGCAGCCAACTTTGGAATTCACCCCTCCACTTT
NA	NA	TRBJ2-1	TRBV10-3	CAISDPEPGGQIFEQFF	TGTGCCATCAGTGACCCAGAGCCCGGGGGACAGATATTTGAGCAGTTCTTC
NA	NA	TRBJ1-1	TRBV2	CASSQTEAFF	TGTGCCAGCAGCCAGACTGAAGCTTTCTTT
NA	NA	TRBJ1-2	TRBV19	CASSIDLRTVYGYTF	TGTGCCAGTAGTATAGATCTCCGGACAGTCTATGGCTACACCTTC
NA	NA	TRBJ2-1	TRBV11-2	CASSPTGYSHNEQFF	TGTGCCAGCAGCCCCACAGGGTATAGCCACAATGAGCAGTTCTTC
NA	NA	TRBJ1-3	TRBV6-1	CATPGGNTIYF	TGTGCCACCCCGGGGGGAAACACCATATATTTT
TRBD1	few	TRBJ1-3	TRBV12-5	CASGLGQGLGNTIYF	TGTGCTAGTGGTCTAGGACAGGGCCTTGGAAACACCATATATTTT
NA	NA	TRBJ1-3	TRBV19	CASRVGEGISTIYF	TGTGCCAGTAGGGTCGGGGAAGGAATTAGCACCATATATTTT
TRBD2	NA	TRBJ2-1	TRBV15	CATSREGGSDEQFF	TGTGCCACCAGCAGAGAGGGCGGGAGCGATGAGCAGTTCTTC
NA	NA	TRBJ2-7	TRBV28	CASSLLEYEQYF	TGTGCCAGCAGTTTACTAGAGTACGAGCAGTACTTC
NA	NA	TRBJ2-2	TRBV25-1	CASTDGANTGELFF	TGTGCCAGCACAGACGGGGCGAACACCGGGGAGCTGTTTTTT
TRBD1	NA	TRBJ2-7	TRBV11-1	CASSLTGTYEQYF	TGTGCCAGCAGCCTGACAGGGACCTACGAGCAGTACTTC
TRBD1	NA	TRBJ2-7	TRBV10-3	CAISKGGTGVGQYF	TGTGCCATCAGCAAAGGTGGGACAGGGGTCGGGCAGTACTTC
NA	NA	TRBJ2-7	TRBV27	CASSLAAPSYEQYF	TGTGCCAGCAGTTTAGCGGCCCCCTCCTACGAGCAGTACTTC
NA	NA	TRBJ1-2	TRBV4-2	CASSQGTDGYTF	TGTGCCAGCAGCCAAGGGACAGATGGCTACACCTTC
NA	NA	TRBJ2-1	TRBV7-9	CASSLQQGPSYNEQFF	TGTGCCAGCAGCTTACAACAGGGCCCTTCCTACAATGAGCAGTTCTTC
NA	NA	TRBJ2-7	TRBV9	CASSDNYEQYF	TGTGCCAGCAGTGACAACTACGAGCAGTACTTC
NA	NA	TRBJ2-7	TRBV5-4	CASSSEQSAPYEQYF	TGTGCCAGCAGCTCGGAGCAGTCAGCCCCCTACGAGCAGTACTTC
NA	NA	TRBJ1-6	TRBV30	CAGRYAGANSPLHF	TGTGCCGGACGGTATGCGGGGGCTAATTCACCCCTCCACTTT
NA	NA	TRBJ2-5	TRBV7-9	CASSKILLREAPYQETQYF	TGTGCCAGCAGCAAAATTCTCCTCAGGGAGGCACCTTACCAAGAGACCCAGTACTTC
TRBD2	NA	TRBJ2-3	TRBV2	CASSTLTSGSDDTQYF	TGTGCCAGCAGTACCCTGACTAGCGGGAGCGACGATACGCAGTATTTT
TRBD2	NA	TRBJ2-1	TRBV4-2	CASSQDLGLDYNEQFF	TGTGCCAGCAGCCAAGATTTGGGACTAGACTACAATGAGCAGTTCTTC
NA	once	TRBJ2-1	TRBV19	CATATGSINEQFF	TGTGCCACTGCAACCGGGAGCATCAATGAGCAGTTCTTC
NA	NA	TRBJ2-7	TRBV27	CASSLGLQSYEQYF	TGTGCCAGTAGTTTGGGACTCCAGTCCTACGAGCAGTACTTC
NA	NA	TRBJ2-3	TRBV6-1	CASTLANHGTDTQYF	TGTGCCAGCACCCTAGCGAACCACGGTACAGATACGCAGTATTTT
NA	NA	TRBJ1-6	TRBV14	CASSQGARGYSPLHF	TGTGCCAGCAGCCAAGGGGCCAGGGGTTATTCACCCCTCCACTTT
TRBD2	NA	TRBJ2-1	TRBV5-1	CASSLGTSGIGEQFF	TGCGCCAGCAGCTTAGGGACTAGCGGGATTGGTGAGCAGTTCTTC
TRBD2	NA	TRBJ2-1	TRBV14	CASSQDATSGSFEQFF	TGTGCCAGCAGCCAAGATGCGACTAGCGGTTCCTTTGAGCAGTTCTTC
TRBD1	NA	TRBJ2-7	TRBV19	CASSTRGAGTVGYEQYF	TGTGCCAGTAGTACTCGTGGGGCCGGGACAGTGGGCTACGAGCAGTACTTC
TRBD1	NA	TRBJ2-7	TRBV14	CASSQDPGQGTYEQYF	TGTGCCAGCAGCCAAGACCCCGGACAGGGGACCTACGAGCAGTACTTC
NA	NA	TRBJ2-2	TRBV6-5	CASSWETGELFF	TGTGCCAGCAGTTGGGAGACCGGGGAGCTGTTTTTT
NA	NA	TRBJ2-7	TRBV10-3	CAISRAQGGPYEQYF	TGTGCCATCAGTCGGGCGCAGGGGGGACCCTACGAGCAGTACTTC
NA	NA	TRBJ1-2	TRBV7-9	CASSLGPGQTNYGYTF	TGTGCCAGCAGCTTAGGGCCGGGACAAACTAACTATGGCTACACCTTC
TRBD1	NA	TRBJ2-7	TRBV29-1	CSVQDPGQGPVYEQYF	TGCAGTGTTCAAGATCCGGGACAGGGACCCGTTTACGAGCAGTACTTC
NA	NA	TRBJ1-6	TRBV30	CAWSGGELGYSPLHF	TGTGCCTGGAGTGGTGGGGAGTTAGGCTATTCACCCCTCCACTTT
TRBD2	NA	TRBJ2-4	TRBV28	CASSLVTSGNIQYF	TGTGCCAGCAGTTTAGTGACTAGCGGAAACATTCAGTACTTC
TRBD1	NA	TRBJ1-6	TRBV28	CASRTGGSYNSPLHF	TGTGCCAGCCGGACAGGGGGATCCTATAATTCACCCCTCCACTTT
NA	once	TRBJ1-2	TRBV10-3	CATREVNYGYTF	TGTGCCACCAGGGAGGTAAACTATGGCTACACCTTC
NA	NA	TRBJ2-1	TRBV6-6	CASSRTEEYNEQFF	TGTGCCAGCAGTAGGACAGAGGAGTACAATGAGCAGTTCTTC
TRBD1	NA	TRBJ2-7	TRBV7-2	CASSFSGGDEQYF	TGTGCCAGCAGCTTCTCAGGGGGCGACGAGCAGTACTTC
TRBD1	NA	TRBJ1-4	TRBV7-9	CASSSTGGAFREKLFF	TGTGCCAGCAGCTCGACAGGGGGCGCATTCAGGGAAAAACTGTTTTTT
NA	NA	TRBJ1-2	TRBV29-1	CSVVGGGFGVTYGYTF	TGCAGCGTTGTTGGCGGCGGCTTCGGAGTCACCTATGGCTACACCTTC
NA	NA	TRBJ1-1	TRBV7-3	CASSLMGGGNTEAFF	TGTGCCAGCAGCTTAATGGGTGGCGGGAACACTGAAGCTTTCTTT
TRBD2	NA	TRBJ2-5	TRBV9	CASSVDGRALSGTQYF	TGTGCCAGCAGCGTAGACGGGAGGGCCCTCTCGGGGACCCAGTACTTC
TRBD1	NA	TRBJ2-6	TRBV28	CASSYPTGRDGANVLTF	TGTGCCAGCAGTTACCCGACAGGGCGCGACGGGGCCAACGTCCTGACTTTC